Below, 9 T cell receptor beta chains from the same sample are listed, as sequenced in a study of cytomegalovirus exposure and HLA in healthy donors. The PCR had 60 Vbeta and 13 Jbeta primers. The assay was immunoSEQ multiplex PCR, and TCRdb's table has in-frame clones only and misses some. The sample lists about 160,000 clones; over 75% were seen once. The sequencing input was PBMCs. These receptors were taken from a woman in her twenties or thirties in good health and CMV-seronegative.

The chain has TRBV5-5 and TRBJ1-6, with a weak D call TRBD1 (5 bases). The CDR3 consists of 15 residues. CDR1 and CDR2 from the germline V gene are SGHKS and YYEKEE (reference sequence). V dropped 0 bases and J dropped 6 bases, with 10 bases sitting between them. The CDR3: CASSLGQHPNSPLHF. In DNA, the CDR3 is TGTGCCAGCAGCTTGGGACAGCACCCTAATTCACCCCTCCACTTT.

The rearrangement links TRBV6-5 to TRBJ2-1; the D gene is possibly TRBD2 (6 bases). Trimming pared 6 bases from V and 7 bases from J, leaving 13 bases between. The CDR3 extends over 13 amino acids. The germline CDR1 and CDR2 sequences are MNHEY and SVGAGI. This CDR3 reads CASRRDWNNEQFF. The CDR3 DNA sequence: TGTGCCAGCAGGCGGGACTGGAATAATGAGCAGTTCTTC.

This rearrangement joins TRBV7-9 to TRBJ1-1, with D possibly TRBD1 on 5 matching bases. This CDR3 spans 16 amino acids. Trimming pared 4 bases from V and 1 base from J, leaving 16 bases between. Per germline, CDR1 SEHNR and CDR2 FQNEAQ (reference sequence). CDR3 protein: CASSYDSAGKNTEAFF. CDR3 DNA: TGTGCCAGCAGCTATGACAGTGCGGGGAAGAACACTGAAGCTTTCTTT.

The chain recombines TRBV2 with TRBJ2-1, with D tentatively TRBD2 (5 bases). V gave up 10 bases and J gave up 8 bases, with 12 bases separating them. Germline CDR1 reads SNHLY; CDR2 reads FYNNEI. This CDR3 is built from 11 residues. As DNA, the CDR3 is TGTGCCAAGAGGGAGCTAGATGAGCAGTTCTTC. As protein: CAKRELDEQFF.

This chain links TRBV30 with TRBJ2-7; 8 nucleotides agree with TRBD2. The CDR3 sequence is 16 residues long. V trimming: 5 bases; J trimming: 6 bases; junction bases outside the gene matches: 18. Germline V lookup: CDR1 GTSNPN, CDR2 SVGIG (reference sequence). DNA for the CDR3: TGTGCCTGGTCTTTAGCGGGGACCTACTGGCCCTCCGAGCAGTACTTC. The encoded protein is CAWSLAGTYWPSEQYF. The full variable domain, in which reference TRBV30 and TRBJ2-7 provide the parts outside the CDR3, is SQTIHQWPATLVQPVGSPLSLECTVEGTSNPNLYWYRQAAGRGLQLLFYSVGIGQISSEVPQNLSASRPQDRQFILSSKKLLLSDSGFYLCAWSLAGTYWPSEQYFGPGTRLTVT.

V gene TRBV7-9 combines with J gene TRBJ2-7; no reliable D call. This CDR3 comprises 13 residues. Germline CDR1 is SEHNR and CDR2 is FQNEAQ (reference sequence). Trimming stripped 5 bases from V and 3 bases from J, with 11 bases between. DNA for the CDR3: TGTGCCAGCAGCCGCGACATAGGCTACGAGCAGTACTTC. Its translation: CASSRDIGYEQYF.

The chain employs TRBV7-6 and TRBJ1-2; a weak D match, TRBD1 (5 bases). Germline V CDR1 and CDR2: SGHVS, FNYEAQ. V was trimmed by 5 bases and J by 8 bases, leaving 12 bases between them. The CDR3 totals 12 residues. CDR3 in DNA: TGTGCCAGCAGCCGAGGGGAGGGCGGCTACACCTTC. This codes for CASSRGEGGYTF.

J is TRBJ2-2 and V is TRBV2, with 7 positions matching TRBD1. The V segment lost 6 bases and the J segment 1 base; nucleotides outside the gene matches: 2. This CDR3 region has 14 residues. Germline CDR1 is SNHLY and CDR2 is FYNNEI. The chain's CDR3 is CASRGQRNTGELFF. CDR3 coding DNA: TGTGCCAGCAGGGGACAGAGGAACACCGGGGAGCTGTTTTTT.

This clone has a handful of counts. The V call is TRBV9, the J call TRBJ1-3; 7 positions match TRBD1. The CDR3 consists of 16 residues. The germline V gene encodes CDR1 SGDLS and CDR2 YYNGEE. V shed 4 bases and J 0 bases; nucleotides not matched to a gene: 7. The DNA of the CDR3 is TGTGCCAGCAGCCGACGGGGACAGATCTCTGGAAACACCATATATTTT. It specifies CASSRRGQISGNTIYF. Complete variable domain (other parts from reference TRBV9 and TRBJ1-3): DSGVTQTPKHLITATGQRVTLRCSPRSGDLSVYWYQQSLDQGLQFLIQYYNGEERAKGNILERFSAQQFPDLHSELNLSSLELGDSALYFCASSRRGQISGNTIYFGEGSWLTVV.